The 26 T cell receptor beta chains below were found in one sample sequenced in a study of shared clonotypes between healthy human individuals. TCRdb keeps only in-frame clones here, not all; method: immunoSEQ multiplex PCR. This sample yields some 450,000 clones, of which 70% to 80% are seen a single time; around 11% belongs to the top ten. Sample: PBMCs. These receptors were obtained from a woman aged 40-49 years in good health. Some clones in this sample may be carry-over from other donors' samples.

This clone has only a few counts. The rearrangement links TRBV18 to TRBJ1-3; D possibly corresponds to TRBD1 (6 bases). Germline V CDR1 and CDR2: KGHSH, LQKENI. This CDR3 spans 14 amino acids. V lost 6 bases and J lost 2, with 11 bases in between. The CDR3 here is CASSSRTAGNTIYF. As DNA, the CDR3 is TGTGCCAGCTCCTCCCGGACAGCTGGAAACACCATATATTTT.

The V gene is TRBV18, the J gene TRBJ1-1; D ambiguous. The CDR3 contains 13 residues. V was clipped by 5 bases and J by 5 bases, with 12 bases between them. Germline assignment: CDR1 KGHSH and CDR2 LQKENI. The CDR3 sequence is CASSAQPETEAFF. As DNA, the CDR3 is TGTGCCAGCTCAGCTCAACCGGAAACTGAAGCTTTCTTT.

Details on this clone: A read error is the likely source, as a far larger clone sits one nucleotide away. In the same sample, other DNA sequences code for this CDR3. The chain combines TRBV18 with TRBJ1-2; D perhaps matches TRBD1 (6 bases). Germline CDR1 reads KGHSH; CDR2 reads LQKENI. The CDR3 runs to 13 residues. V lost 6 bases and J lost 4, with 12 bases in between. CDR3 residues: CASSPGQIYGYTF. The DNA for the CDR3 is TGTGCCAGCTCGCCCGGACAGATCTATGGCTACACCTTC.

The J gene is TRBJ1-4, the V gene TRBV29-1, with D possibly matching TRBD1 (6 bases). CDR3 length: 13 residues. In germline, CDR1 is SQVTM, CDR2 ANQGSEA. V was pared by 4 bases and J by 8 bases, with 14 bases between. This CDR3 reads CSVALGAGEKLFF. CDR3 in DNA: TGCAGCGTTGCGCTGGGGGCCGGGGAAAAACTGTTTTTT.

This clone has only a few counts. This sequence joins TRBV9 and TRBJ2-2, with D possibly being TRBD1 or TRBD2 (5 bases each). The CDR3 is 16 residues long. V gave up 2 bases and J gave up 5 bases, with 16 bases separating them. Germline CDR1 reads SGDLS; CDR2 reads YYNGEE. CDR3 sequence (DNA): TGTGCCAGCAGCGTCCGGGACGGAATATCGACCGGGGAGCTGTTTTTT. The encoded protein is CASSVRDGISTGELFF.

This chain links TRBV5-1 with TRBJ2-5; 14 nucleotides align to TRBD2. Germline V lookup: CDR1 SGHRS, CDR2 YFSETQ. The ends lost 4 bases at V and 3 bases at J; junction bases unmatched: 8. The length of the CDR3 is 17 residues. The CDR3 DNA is TGCGCCAGCAGCCCCGGGACTAGCGGGGGAAATAAAGAGACCCAGTACTTC. This codes for CASSPGTSGGNKETQYF.

Worth noting for this clone: A far larger clone is only one base removed, so a read error is likely. The rearrangement uses TRBV30 and TRBJ1-5; TRBD1 is a possible D gene (5 bases). This CDR3 region has 14 residues. Trimming left V 4 bases short and J 4 bases short, with 14 bases between. Germline V gene lookup returns CDR1 GTSNPN and CDR2 SVGIG (reference sequence). The chain's CDR3 is CAWTNGRGNQPQHF. The DNA of the CDR3 is TGTGCCTGGACCAATGGGAGGGGAAATCAGCCCCAGCATTTT.

The rearrangement joins TRBV5-4 to TRBJ2-1; 8 bases are a match to TRBD2. V lost 0 bases to trimming and J lost 10 bases; unmatched junction nucleotides: 15. Germline CDR1 and CDR2: SGHNT and YYREEE (reference sequence). The CDR3 extends over 17 amino acids. CDR3 protein: CASSLDLPGTRGGEQFF. CDR3 sequence (DNA): TGTGCCAGCAGCTTGGACCTACCCGGGACTCGCGGGGGGGAGCAGTTCTTC.

On this clone itself: One end of the junction fails to match germline, which may point to a read error. The chain recombines TRBV7-2 with TRBJ2-3; 9 bases are a match to TRBD2. Germline lookup yields CDR1 SGHTA and CDR2 FQGNSA. The CDR3 runs 14 residues. Here the CDR3 DNA reads TGTGCCAGCAGCCTAGCGGGAATGACAGATACGCAGTATTTT. Residues: CASSLAGMTDTQYF.

V is TRBV7-2 and J is TRBJ1-1; no reliable D call. The germline V gene encodes CDR1 SGHTA and CDR2 FQGNSA. Deletions cut 7 bases from V and 1 base from J, with 13 bases between. The CDR3 is 14 residues long. CDR3 protein: CASTWVRTNTEAFF. CDR3 bases: TGTGCCAGCACCTGGGTCAGAACGAACACTGAAGCTTTCTTT.

V is TRBV6-1 and J is TRBJ2-5, with 7 bases matching TRBD2. Germline CDR1 reads MNHNS; CDR2 reads SASEGT. Trimming removed 2 bases from V and 3 bases from J; junction bases left unmatched: 3. The CDR3 loop spans 14 amino acids. In DNA, the CDR3 is TGTGCCAGCAGTGAAATGGGAGGGAAAGAGACCCAGTACTTC. The encoded protein is CASSEMGGKETQYF.

As for this clone: This sequence may be a read error, since a much larger clone differs from it by one base. Other DNA sequences in the same sample also yield this CDR3. The chain links TRBV4-3 to TRBJ2-5; a possible D gene is TRBD2 (7 bases). Germline CDR1 is LGHNA and CDR2 is YSLEER. This CDR3 has 17 amino acids. V gave up 0 bases and J gave up 2 bases, with 16 bases separating them. The CDR3 DNA is TGCGCCAGCAGCCAAGACCCTAGCGGACAGCCTCAAGAGACCCAGTACTTC. As protein: CASSQDPSGQPQETQYF.

The J gene is TRBJ2-1, the V gene TRBV27; TRBD1 or TRBD2 may be the D gene (5 bases each). Trimming removed 5 bases at V and 8 bases at J, with 16 bases between. Per the germline V gene, CDR1 is MNHEY and CDR2 is SMNVEV (reference sequence). The CDR3 sequence is 14 residues long. In DNA form, the CDR3 reads TGTGCCAGCAGTCTCGGGACCCAGACTTATGAGCAGTTCTTC. Encoded protein: CASSLGTQTYEQFF.

The chain recombines TRBV2 with TRBJ2-7; D tentatively fits TRBD1 or TRBD2 (7 bases each). This CDR3 has 15 residues. Germline CDR1 is SNHLY and CDR2 is FYNNEI. V was shortened by 9 bases and J by 8 bases, with 26 bases between the two germline ends. This CDR3 reads CASDPRGRAALQQYF. CDR3 coding DNA: TGTGCCAGTGACCCCAGGGGGAGGGCGGCTTTACAGCAGTACTTC. The whole variable domain, remainder taken from reference TRBV2 and TRBJ2-7, is EPEVTQTPSHQVTQMGQEVILRCVPISNHLYFYWYRQILGQKVEFLVSFYNNEISEKSEIFDDQFSVERPDGSNFTLKIRSTKLEDSAMYFCASDPRGRAALQQYFGPGTRLTVT.

V usage is TRBV5-1 and J usage is TRBJ1-1; D is perhaps TRBD1 (5 bases). V was pared by 0 bases and J by 1 base, with 7 bases between. CDR3 length equals 14 residues. Germline V lookup: CDR1 SGHRS, CDR2 YFSETQ. CDR3 DNA sequence: TGCGCCAGCAGCTTGGGGGACGGGAACACTGAAGCTTTCTTT. The encoded protein is CASSLGDGNTEAFF.

V gene TRBV28 combines with J gene TRBJ1-3; D is ambiguous. The ends were cut back, 3 bases at V and 3 bases at J, with 12 bases in the middle. This CDR3 comprises 15 residues. CDR1 is MDHEN, CDR2 SYDVKM, per germline. The CDR3 DNA reads TGTGCCAGCAGTTTGGGAGGAGGGTTTGGAAACACCATATATTTT. It translates to CASSLGGGFGNTIYF.

This sequence joins TRBV6-5 and TRBJ2-2, with 7 bases matching TRBD2. The CDR3 extends over 14 amino acids. Germline CDR1 reads MNHEY; CDR2 reads SVGAGI. V gave up 6 bases and J gave up 8 bases; unmatched junction bases: 9. The CDR3 is CASRAGLPQGELFF. DNA for the CDR3: TGTGCCAGCAGGGCGGGACTACCTCAGGGGGAGCTGTTTTTT.

The V and J genes are TRBV18 and TRBJ1-1; tentative D call: TRBD1 (5 bases). V was shortened by 2 bases and J by 4 bases, with 11 bases between the two germline ends. The CDR3 spans 14 residues. Germline loops: CDR1 KGHSH, CDR2 LQKENI. CDR3 sequence reads: CASSPGDRPTEAFF. The CDR3 DNA follows: TGTGCCAGCTCACCAGGTGACAGACCCACTGAAGCTTTCTTT.

The chain employs TRBV18 and TRBJ1-5; weak D call: TRBD1 (5 bases). V gave up 6 bases and J gave up 4 bases, with 13 bases separating them. Germline V gene sequence: CDR1 KGHSH, CDR2 LQKENI. There are 14 residues in the CDR3. The CDR3 nucleotides are TGTGCCAGCTCGATGGGGGATGGGAATCAGCCCCAGCATTTT. Translated, it gives CASSMGDGNQPQHF.

The chain has TRBV4-3 and TRBJ2-3; D may be TRBD2 (6 bases). CDR3 length: 15 amino acids. Trimming cost V 2 bases and J 2 bases, with 11 bases left between them. Germline values: CDR1 LGHNA, CDR2 YSLEER. CDR3 region: CASSQQLAVTDTQYF. In nucleotides, the CDR3 is TGCGCCAGCAGCCAACAACTAGCAGTCACAGATACGCAGTATTTT.

V and J are TRBV30 and TRBJ1-3; D unclear. Germline assignment: CDR1 GTSNPN and CDR2 SVGIG (reference sequence). This CDR3 has 16 amino acids. The V end was cut by 0 bases, the J end by 0 bases, with 12 bases between. In DNA form, the CDR3 reads TGTGCCTGGAGTGTTGGGTACCCGGGCTCTGGAAACACCATATATTTT. It is translated as CAWSVGYPGSGNTIYF.

The rearrangement links TRBV5-1 to TRBJ2-1; 12 bases are shared with TRBD2. The CDR3 is 19 residues long. CDR1 is SGHRS and CDR2 is YFSETQ in the germline V gene. Trimming took 0 bases from V and 3 from J; bases not matched to a gene: 10. The CDR3 DNA sequence: TGCGCCAGCAGCTTGGAGCCTAGCGGGAGGGGGAGCTACTACAATGAGCAGTTCTTC. Residues: CASSLEPSGRGSYYNEQFF.

This chain uses TRBV27 with TRBJ2-1, with TRBD2 matching over 15 bases. This CDR3 has 16 amino acids. Per the germline V gene, CDR1 is MNHEY and CDR2 is SMNVEV (reference sequence). Trimming took 2 bases from V and 9 from J; bases not matched to a gene: 5. CDR3 residues: CASSLRGLAGGGEQFF. CDR3 in DNA: TGTGCCAGCAGTTTACGGGGACTAGCGGGAGGTGGTGAGCAGTTCTTC.

This clone was seen more than once but under ten times. This chain uses TRBV4-3 with TRBJ2-7; 8 bases line up with TRBD1. Judging by the DNA end, TRBJ2-5 fits better; the J call may be wrong. The CDR3 length is 16 residues. Germline V CDR1 and CDR2: LGHNA, YSLEER. The CDR3 DNA reads as TGCGCCAGCAGCCAAGAAGCCGGGACAGGCGGTGAGACCCAGTACTTC. It specifies CASSQEAGTGGETQYF.

The chain couples TRBV4-2 to TRBJ2-3, with TRBD2 matching 9 bases. The germline V gene encodes CDR1 LGHNA and CDR2 YNFKEQ. V gave up 4 bases and J gave up 3 bases; unmatched junction bases: 11. The CDR3 length is 17 residues. The CDR3 is CASSRQAASGKTDTQYF. The CDR3 nucleotides are TGTGCCAGCAGCCGTCAGGCGGCTAGCGGGAAGACAGATACGCAGTATTTT.

The chain has TRBV27 and TRBJ2-1; 12 nucleotides align to TRBD2. The germline CDR1 and CDR2 sequences are MNHEY and SMNVEV (reference sequence). V shed 5 bases, J shed 15 bases, and the junction held 11 bases outside the gene matches. CDR3 length: 14 amino acids. The CDR3 coding sequence is TGTGCCAGCAGTCCCGGGGGACTAGCGGGCCTAGGGTTCTTC. It specifies CASSPGGLAGLGFF.